A single sample gave rise to the 25 T cell receptor beta chains below, sequenced in a study of shared clonotypes between healthy human individuals. Here immunoSEQ multiplex PCR was the method, and the copy in TCRdb shows in-frame clones only, minus some. Among 1.5 million to 2.5 million clones listed, roughly 95% were seen once. Positive CCR7 selection of CD45RO-negative cells yielded the naive CD8 cells, and terminally differentiated effector memory CD45RA+ cells were excluded. Sequenced sample: naive CD8+ T cells sorted from blood. These receptors came from a man between 18 and 35 years old in good health.

This clone was counted a single time. The CDR3 DNA follows: TGTGCCAGCCCGGCCGCTAGCGGGGGGTCGAACACCGGGGAGCTGTTTTTT. Translating it yields CASPAASGGSNTGELFF. The genes are TRBV7-9 and TRBJ2-2; 11 positions match TRBD2. The CDR3 has 17 amino acids. V dropped 8 bases and J dropped 0; count of bases not matched to a gene: 8. Germline lookup yields CDR1 SEHNR and CDR2 FQNEAQ (reference sequence). The full variable domain, in which reference TRBV7-9 and TRBJ2-2 provide the parts outside the CDR3, is DTGVSQNPRHKITKRGQNVTFRCDPISEHNRLYWYRQTLGQGPEFLTYFQNEAQLEKSRLLSDRFSAERPKGSFSTLEIQRTEQGDSAMYLCASPAASGGSNTGELFFGEGSRLTVL.

This rearrangement joins TRBV5-5 to TRBJ1-5; no definite D call. The CDR3 length is 14 residues. CDR1 and CDR2 (germline): SGHKS, YYEKEE (reference sequence). Trimming pared 0 bases from V and 5 bases from J, leaving 9 bases between. The CDR3 nucleotides are TGTGCCAGCAGCTTGGTGTGGGCGGATCAGCCCCAGCATTTT. Protein sequence: CASSLVWADQPQHF.

This clone showed up just a few times. V usage is TRBV27 and J usage is TRBJ1-5; TRBD1 is a possible D gene (6 bases). There are 13 residues in the CDR3. Germline V gives CDR1 MNHEY, CDR2 SMNVEV (reference sequence). V gave up 4 bases and J gave up 6 bases, with 10 bases separating them. The CDR3 protein is CASSWGTLQPQHF. CDR3 bases: TGTGCCAGCAGTTGGGGGACACTTCAGCCCCAGCATTTT.

The rearrangement uses TRBV6-5 and TRBJ1-1; perhaps TRBD1 as D (6 bases). The V end lost 0 bases, the J end lost 7 bases, and 12 bases lay between the germline ends. Looked up from germline, CDR1 is MNHEY and CDR2 is SVGAGI. The CDR3 extends over 14 amino acids. The CDR3: CASSYSGGPGEAFF. As DNA, the CDR3 is TGTGCCAGCAGTTACTCTGGGGGGCCAGGTGAAGCTTTCTTT.

The CDR3 reads CASSRLTNEKLFF. The CDR3 coding sequence is TGTGCCAGCAGCCGGCTAACTAATGAAAAACTGTTTTTT. V usage is TRBV5-6 and J usage is TRBJ1-4, with no clear D. The CDR3 covers 13 residues. Trimming stripped 4 bases from V and 1 base from J, with 5 bases between. Germline CDR1 SGHDT, CDR2 YYEEEE.

CDR3 residues: CASSYGERSYNEQFF. The CDR3, as DNA: TGTGCCAGCAGTTACGGAGAACGCTCCTACAATGAGCAGTTCTTC. The V call is TRBV6-5, the J call TRBJ2-1; D is ambiguous. Germline values: CDR1 MNHEY, CDR2 SVGAGI. V was pared by 2 bases and J by 0 bases, with 8 bases between. This CDR3 has 15 residues.

The chain couples TRBV18 to TRBJ2-3; TRBD1 aligns across 7 bases. J gave up 1 base and V 5 bases, and 9 bases lay outside the gene matches. Looked up from germline, CDR1 is KGHSH and CDR2 is LQKENI. The CDR3 consists of 16 residues. The CDR3 reads CASSATYRGGTDTQYF. The CDR3 region has the DNA TGTGCCAGCTCAGCAACCTACAGGGGAGGCACAGATACGCAGTATTTT.

The chain links TRBV5-6 to TRBJ1-4, with 7 nucleotides matching TRBD1. Unmatched junction bases numbered 8, after V lost 4 bases and J lost 5 bases. CDR1 and CDR2 from the germline V gene are SGHDT and YYEEEE. The CDR3 covers 15 residues. The CDR3 loop reads CASSPRRTGNEKLFF. As DNA, the CDR3 is TGTGCCAGCAGCCCTCGGCGGACAGGAAATGAAAAACTGTTTTTT.

CDR3: CASSYNTGVHEQYF. The CDR3 DNA reads as TGTGCCAGCAGCTACAATACAGGGGTCCACGAGCAGTACTTC. J is TRBJ2-7 and V is TRBV5-6, with 7 bases lining up with TRBD1. Germline-derived CDR1 and CDR2 are SGHDT and YYEEEE. The CDR3 is 14 amino acids. V shed 3 bases and J 5 bases; nucleotides not matched to a gene: 8.

The chain recombines TRBV28 with TRBJ1-5; D gene uncertain. V was shortened by 3 bases and J by 0 bases, with 12 bases between the two germline ends. The CDR3 is 16 residues long. Germline CDR1 and CDR2: MDHEN and SYDVKM. CDR3 sequence reads: CASSFVGLNSNQPQHF. The CDR3 coding sequence is TGTGCCAGCAGTTTTGTAGGTTTAAATAGCAATCAGCCCCAGCATTTT.

The chain combines TRBV27 with TRBJ1-1, with D hard to call. V lost 2 bases, J lost 6 bases, and 10 bases lay in between. CDR1 and CDR2 from the germline V gene are MNHEY and SMNVEV (reference sequence). The CDR3 is 13 amino acids. The CDR3 sequence: CASSLGKIAEAFF. The DNA for the CDR3 is TGTGCCAGCAGTTTAGGTAAGATCGCTGAAGCTTTCTTT.

In its sample, this clone was seen a few times. The CDR3 here is CSVGYGSSGNTIYF. CDR3 sequence (DNA): TGCAGCGTTGGGTACGGCAGCTCTGGAAACACCATATATTTT. V usage is TRBV29-1 and J usage is TRBJ1-3; no clear D. The V end lost 4 bases, the J end lost 0 bases, and 10 bases lay between the germline ends. The CDR3 runs to 14 residues. CDR1 and CDR2 (germline): SQVTM, ANQGSEA.

This chain connects TRBV13 to TRBJ2-3; perhaps TRBD1 as D (6 bases). V was trimmed by 5 bases and J by 1 base, leaving 13 bases between them. Germline CDR1 reads PRHDT; CDR2 reads FYEKMQ (reference sequence). The CDR3 covers 15 residues. The CDR3 nucleotides are TGTGCCAGCAGCCCAGGGGACGTCGGCACAGATACGCAGTATTTT. Amino acid sequence: CASSPGDVGTDTQYF.

In this sample, this clone turned up a few times. The chain couples TRBV4-3 to TRBJ1-1, with 10 bases lining up with TRBD1. The CDR3 runs 17 residues. Unmatched junction bases numbered 9, after V lost 1 base and J lost 4 bases. The germline V gene has CDR1 LGHNA and CDR2 YSLEER. The chain's CDR3 is CASSQALDRGVGTEAFF. In DNA form, the CDR3 reads TGCGCCAGCAGCCAAGCCCTGGACAGGGGGGTTGGCACTGAAGCTTTCTTT.

The chain employs TRBV29-1 and TRBJ2-7, with unresolved D. The V gene's germline CDR1 is SQVTM and CDR2 ANQGSEA. V was cut by 3 bases and J by 5 bases, with 11 bases left in between. CDR3 length: 12 amino acids. This CDR3 reads CSVEGPQDEQYF. CDR3 DNA sequence: TGCAGCGTTGAGGGCCCCCAGGACGAGCAGTACTTC.

J is TRBJ2-1 and V is TRBV28, with a possible D match to TRBD2 (7 bases). CDR1 MDHEN and CDR2 SYDVKM come from the germline V gene. This CDR3 contains 14 residues. V was cut by 6 bases and J by 2 bases, with 11 bases left in between. Here the CDR3 DNA reads TGTGCCAGCAGCCCGGGGGGCCCCTACAATGAGCAGTTCTTC. It yields the protein CASSPGGPYNEQFF.

The chain has TRBV11-2 and TRBJ2-1, with D possibly matching TRBD1 (6 bases). Trimming pared 2 bases from V and 7 bases from J, leaving 12 bases between. The V gene's germline CDR1 is SGHAT and CDR2 FQNNGV. CDR3 length: 14 amino acids. The CDR3 sequence: CASSLSGERNEQFF. The CDR3 coding sequence is TGTGCCAGCAGCTTATCAGGGGAAAGGAATGAGCAGTTCTTC.

In this sample, this clone turned up once. J is TRBJ1-1 and V is TRBV6-1, with unresolved D. This CDR3 is 15 amino acids long. Trimming left V 3 bases short and J 1 base short, with 12 bases between. Per the germline V gene, CDR1 is MNHNS and CDR2 is SASEGT. CDR3 DNA sequence: TGTGCCAGCAGTGATTTCTCTGGACCGAACACTGAAGCTTTCTTT. Translated: CASSDFSGPNTEAFF.

The chain joins TRBV29-1 to TRBJ2-7; no definite D call. The ends were cut back, 7 bases at V and 0 bases at J, with 10 bases in the middle. The CDR3 has 12 amino acids. Germline V gene sequence: CDR1 SQVTM, CDR2 ANQGSEA. The CDR3 nucleotides are TGCAGCGGGCGAGGTGACTCCTACGAGCAGTACTTC. It encodes CSGRGDSYEQYF.

The chain uses TRBV7-9 and TRBJ2-1, with unresolved D. The CDR3 covers 13 residues. In germline, CDR1 is SEHNR, CDR2 FQNEAQ (reference sequence). V was cut by 1 base and J by 5 bases, with 6 bases left in between. The CDR3 DNA reads as TGTGCCAGCAGCTTAGGGGTGGACAATGAGCAGTTCTTC. Amino acids: CASSLGVDNEQFF.

In nucleotides, the CDR3 is TGCGCCAGCAGCTTGACAGGATACTACGAGCAGTACTTC. It translates to CASSLTGYYEQYF. The chain combines TRBV5-1 with TRBJ2-7; the D gene is possibly TRBD1 (5 bases). Germline V gene sequence: CDR1 SGHRS, CDR2 YFSETQ. Trimming cost V 1 base and J 3 bases, with 8 bases left between them. The CDR3 totals 13 residues.

This chain joins TRBV6-5 and TRBJ1-6; TRBD1 aligns across 7 bases. The CDR3 consists of 15 residues. The ends lost 5 bases at V and 5 bases at J; junction bases unmatched: 6. Germline V gives CDR1 MNHEY, CDR2 SVGAGI. CDR3 bases: TGTGCCAGCAGTCATACAGGGGAGGATAATTCACCCCTCCACTTT. Its translation is CASSHTGEDNSPLHF.

The rearrangement links TRBV7-6 to TRBJ2-3, with D unclear. Germline values: CDR1 SGHVS, CDR2 FNYEAQ. V lost 1 base to trimming and J lost 6 bases, with 11 bases between them. The CDR3 sequence is 14 residues long. For the CDR3, the DNA is TGTGCCAGCAGCTTAGGTTACGGGTTGGATACGCAGTATTTT. Protein sequence: CASSLGYGLDTQYF.

V usage is TRBV10-2 and J usage is TRBJ1-2, with D perhaps TRBD1 (5 bases). Germline V gene data show CDR1 as WSHSY and CDR2 as SAAADI. The V and J ends lost 3 bases and 4 bases respectively, with 9 bases between them. The CDR3 is 13 residues long. In DNA form, the CDR3 reads TGCGCCAGCAGTGAAGGGACGGTCTATGGCTACACCTTC. Translated: CASSEGTVYGYTF.

V gene TRBV30 combines with J gene TRBJ2-5; D not certain. The germline V gene has CDR1 GTSNPN and CDR2 SVGIG (reference sequence). V was clipped by 3 bases and J by 2 bases, with 7 bases between them. The length of the CDR3 is 12 residues. In DNA, the CDR3 is TGTGCCTGGAGCCCTGATCAAGAGACCCAGTACTTC. Amino acid sequence: CAWSPDQETQYF.